The 18 T cell receptor beta chains below all came from one sample that was sequenced in a study of T cell responses to AZD1222 COVID-19 vaccine. Here immunoSEQ multiplex PCR was the method, and the copy in TCRdb shows in-frame clones only, minus some. This table holds under 200,000 clones, 85% to 95% found once. Sequenced here: peripheral blood, sampled on day 0 of AZD1222 vaccination. The source of these receptors is an adult in good health.

The chain has TRBV7-9 and TRBJ1-1; D may be TRBD1 (5 bases). Per the germline V gene, CDR1 is SEHNR and CDR2 is FQNEAQ (reference sequence). V was cut by 5 bases and J by 5 bases, with 9 bases left in between. CDR3 length equals 12 residues. This CDR3 is CASSPGGTEAFF. The CDR3 coding sequence is TGTGCCAGCAGCCCGGGGGGAACTGAAGCTTTCTTT.

The chain combines TRBV5-1 with TRBJ2-2, with D unclear. The CDR3 has 14 residues. Germline lookup yields CDR1 SGHRS and CDR2 YFSETQ. Deletions cut 4 bases from V and 5 bases from J, with 12 bases between. The CDR3 region is CASSPTGTTGELFF. CDR3 nucleotide sequence: TGCGCCAGCAGCCCGACCGGCACAACCGGGGAGCTGTTTTTT.

The rearrangement links TRBV2 to TRBJ1-6, with 11 bases identical to TRBD1. V lost 2 bases to trimming and J lost 6 bases; unmatched junction nucleotides: 3. Germline V gene data show CDR1 as SNHLY and CDR2 as FYNNEI. The CDR3 covers 16 residues. The CDR3 here is CASSEKDRGLNSPLHF. In nucleotides, the CDR3 is TGTGCCAGCAGTGAAAAGGACAGGGGGCTTAATTCACCCCTCCACTTT.

The V and J genes are TRBV5-1 and TRBJ1-4; D is uncertain. Trimming stripped 1 base from V and 0 bases from J, with 4 bases between. There are 14 residues in the CDR3. From germline, CDR1 is SGHRS and CDR2 YFSETQ. The CDR3 bases are TGCGCCAGCAGCTTGTTGACAACTAATGAAAAACTGTTTTTT. The encoded protein is CASSLLTTNEKLFF.

This clone occurred once. The chain employs TRBV5-1 and TRBJ2-4; D might be TRBD2 (5 bases). The V gene's germline CDR1 is SGHRS and CDR2 YFSETQ. The CDR3 has 12 amino acids. The V end was cut by 7 bases, the J end by 11 bases, with 16 bases between. CDR3 in amino acids: CASADSNGVQYF. The CDR3 DNA is TGCGCCAGCGCAGACTCGAACGGGGTTCAGTACTTC.

This clone occurred many times. The chain is built from TRBV21-1 and TRBJ2-7; no check of the table's D call, TRBD1, against the DNA was made. TRBV21-1 is tagged as a pseudogene. The CDR3 spans 13 residues. CDR3 protein: CASSKAQGHEQYF. The CDR3, as DNA: TGTGCCAGCAGCAAAGCACAGGGCCACGAGCAGTACTTC.

CDR3 in amino acids: CASSIGAGGATEAFF. The CDR3, as DNA: TGTGCCAGTAGTATAGGGGCAGGGGGGGCCACTGAAGCTTTCTTT. The chain carries TRBV19 and TRBJ1-1; 7 nucleotides line up with TRBD1. The CDR3 totals 15 residues. Germline assignment: CDR1 LNHDA and CDR2 SQIVND (reference sequence). The J segment lost 4 bases and the V segment lost 1 base, leaving 6 bases of the junction unmatched.

A note on this clone: Other DNA variants within this sample encode the same CDR3. CDR3 DNA sequence: TGCGCCAGCAGCTTGGGGCAGGGTGCTGAAAAACTGTTTTTT. Translation gives CASSLGQGAEKLFF. The chain couples TRBV5-1 to TRBJ1-4; D is perhaps TRBD1 (5 bases). V gave up 0 bases and J gave up 7 bases, with 10 bases separating them. CDR3 size: 14 residues. Germline lookup yields CDR1 SGHRS and CDR2 YFSETQ.

The J gene is TRBJ2-5, the V gene TRBV5-1; D possibly corresponds to TRBD1 (6 bases). CDR1 SGHRS and CDR2 YFSETQ come from the germline V gene. The CDR3 extends over 16 amino acids. The ends were cut back, 0 bases at V and 3 bases at J, with 15 bases in the middle. This chain's CDR3 is CASSLGGQVAKETQYF. CDR3 in DNA: TGCGCCAGCAGCTTGGGGGGGCAGGTGGCGAAAGAGACCCAGTACTTC. Complete variable domain (other parts from reference TRBV5-1 and TRBJ2-5): KAGVTQTPRYLIKTRGQQVTLSCSPISGHRSVSWYQQTPGQGLQFLFEYFSETQRNKGNFPGRFSGRQFSNSRSEMNVSTLELGDSALYLCASSLGGQVAKETQYFGPGTRLLVL.

This sequence joins TRBV12-3 or TRBV12-4 and TRBJ2-6; unclear D gene. Trimming left V 8 bases short and J 0 bases short, with 5 bases between. The length of the CDR3 is 13 residues. CDR3 DNA sequence: TGTGCCAGCGGGATCTCTGGGGCCAACGTCCTGACTTTC. This encodes CASGISGANVLTF.

In this sample, this clone turned up once. The chain links TRBV10-2 to TRBJ1-2; TRBD1 is a possible D gene (5 bases). The CDR3 consists of 16 residues. The V end lost 3 bases, the J end lost 1 base, and 15 bases lay between the germline ends. Germline V gene data show CDR1 as WSHSY and CDR2 as SAAADI. CDR3 protein: CASSDQDIYNNYGYTF. The CDR3 DNA follows: TGCGCCAGCAGTGACCAGGACATTTACAATAACTATGGCTACACCTTC.

The chain joins TRBV3-1 (or the pseudogene TRBV3-2) to TRBJ1-1; maybe TRBD1 (5 bases). Trimming left V 8 bases short and J 7 bases short, with 11 bases between. There are 11 residues in the CDR3. CDR1 LGHDT and CDR2 YNNKEL come from the germline V gene (reference sequence). The CDR3 loop reads CASFRAGEAFF. In nucleotides, the CDR3 is TGTGCCAGCTTCAGGGCTGGTGAAGCTTTCTTT.

This chain uses TRBV4-2 with TRBJ2-1, with 10 bases aligning to TRBD2. CDR1 is LGHNA, CDR2 YNFKEQ, per germline. V shed 0 bases, J shed 9 bases, and the junction held 11 bases outside the gene matches. This CDR3 is built from 17 residues. In nucleotides, the CDR3 is TGTGCCAGCAGCCAAGATGGGACCGGGACTAGCGTATCTGAGCAGTTCTTC. Translating it yields CASSQDGTGTSVSEQFF.

This sequence joins TRBV3-1 (or the pseudogene TRBV3-2) and TRBJ1-2; D is uncertain. The CDR3 has 14 residues. Trimming removed 1 base from V and 8 bases from J, with 14 bases in between. CDR1 LGHDT and CDR2 YNNKEL come from the germline V gene (reference sequence). CDR3: CASSQAAGSGGYTF. CDR3 sequence (DNA): TGTGCCAGCAGCCAAGCGGCGGGGAGCGGAGGCTACACCTTC.

The rearrangement links TRBV6-5 to TRBJ1-5, with D perhaps TRBD1 (5 bases). V lost 8 bases to trimming and J lost 5 bases, with 19 bases between them. The CDR3 extends over 15 amino acids. Germline loops: CDR1 MNHEY, CDR2 SVGAGI. The CDR3 loop is CASAGGLNPYQPQHF. The CDR3 DNA is TGTGCCAGCGCGGGGGGTTTGAACCCTTATCAGCCCCAGCATTTT.

The CDR3 is CASSLRLSSYNEQFF. Here the CDR3 DNA reads TGTGCCAGCAGCTTACGACTCAGCTCCTACAATGAGCAGTTCTTC. The chain joins TRBV7-9 to TRBJ2-1; no clear D gene. The CDR3 loop spans 15 amino acids. The germline V and J ends were trimmed by 2 bases and 0 bases, with 8 bases remaining between them. Germline-derived CDR1 and CDR2 are SEHNR and FQNEAQ (reference sequence).

V usage is TRBV4-1 and J usage is TRBJ2-1, with 7 bases aligning to TRBD2. J gave up 10 bases and V 2 bases, and 8 bases lay outside the gene matches. The CDR3 totals 14 residues. CDR1 and CDR2 from the germline V gene are MGHRA and YSYEKL. The CDR3 sequence is CASSQPREGREQFF. CDR3 bases: TGCGCCAGCAGCCAACCGAGGGAGGGCAGGGAGCAGTTCTTC.

The gene calls are TRBV11-2 and TRBJ2-7, with D perhaps matching TRBD1 (6 bases). CDR1 and CDR2 from the germline V gene are SGHAT and FQNNGV. Deletions cut 6 bases from V and 2 bases from J, with 8 bases between. This CDR3 is built from 12 residues. Here the CDR3 reads CASSTGTYEQYF. In DNA, the CDR3 is TGTGCCAGCAGTACAGGGACCTACGAGCAGTACTTC.